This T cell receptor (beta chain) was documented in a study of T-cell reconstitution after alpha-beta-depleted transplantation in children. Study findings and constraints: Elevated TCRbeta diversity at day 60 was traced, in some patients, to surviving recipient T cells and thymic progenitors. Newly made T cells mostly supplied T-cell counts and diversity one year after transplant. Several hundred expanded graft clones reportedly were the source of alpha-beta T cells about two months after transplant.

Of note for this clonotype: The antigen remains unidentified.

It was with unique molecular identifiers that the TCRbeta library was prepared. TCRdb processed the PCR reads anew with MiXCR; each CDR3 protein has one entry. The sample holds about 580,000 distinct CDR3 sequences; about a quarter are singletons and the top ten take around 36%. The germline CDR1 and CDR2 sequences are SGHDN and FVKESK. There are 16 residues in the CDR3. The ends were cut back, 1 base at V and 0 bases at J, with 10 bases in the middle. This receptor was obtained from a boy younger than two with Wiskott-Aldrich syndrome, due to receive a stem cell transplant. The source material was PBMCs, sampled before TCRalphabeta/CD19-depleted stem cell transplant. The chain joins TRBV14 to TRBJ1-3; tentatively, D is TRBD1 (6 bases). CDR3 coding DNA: TGTGCCAGCAGCCAAGCAGGGGCCCTCTCTGGAAACACCATATATTTT. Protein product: CASSQAGALSGNTIYF.